This TCR beta chain appears in the sequencing data of a study of beta chain features in type 1 diabetes. TCRB transcripts that were expressed got sequenced, as all of the isolated RNA had been reverse transcribed. Generated by immunoSEQ multiplex PCR, the TCRdb table keeps only in-frame clones and is missing some. Among 400,000 to 450,000 clones listed, approximately 14% were seen once. Each population that was sorted was more than 98% pure. Germline CDR1 reads SGHRS; CDR2 reads YFSETQ. The CDR3 covers 14 residues. V was clipped by 4 bases and J by 5 bases; unmatched bases: 5. Sequences were obtained from naive CD4+ T cells from blood. The clonotype originates from a man aged 25-45 years in good health. The chain combines TRBV5-1 with TRBJ2-3; the match to TRBD1 covers 9 bases. CDR3 DNA sequence: TGCGCCAGCAGCCCGGGACAGGGTAGAGATACGCAGTATTTT. Protein sequence: CASSPGQGRDTQYF.